The clone carrying this T cell receptor beta chain turned up a few times. Its matching antigen is unknown. This entry comes from a study of regulatory T cells in long-lasting Graves disease. As for the study in general: Freshly diagnosed Graves' patients had used antithyroid drugs for under 3 months. The study's findings and limits: When disease was persistent, TRBV28, TRBJ1-2 and TRBJ2-5 were the favored segments.

The ends were cut back, 3 bases at V and 8 bases at J, with 16 bases in the middle. This CDR3 contains 14 residues. Per the germline V gene, CDR1 is SGHDN and CDR2 is FVKESK. Researchers made TCR beta libraries by using iRepertoire HTBI primers and running Arm-PCR on CDR3 regions. TCRdb redid the calling of the multiplex PCR reads with MiXCR, one entry per CDR3 protein. The table lists hundreds of thousands of distinct CDR3 sequences, over 15% of them singletons. Time point specified: newly diagnosed GD, antithyroid drugs for less than 3 months. With RNA extracted from PBMCs as input, the TCR library was made. In addition, the sample was reused for a study of T cells in Graves' hyperthyroidism and ophthalmopathy. As reported in that work: For Graves' hyperthyroidism to be stable, ophthalmopathy could not progress within 18 months.

This sequence was found in a man aged 40-55 years with Graves disease. V usage is TRBV14 and J usage is TRBJ1-1; D perhaps matches TRBD1 (6 bases). The sample was peripheral blood mononuclear cells (PBMCs), taken at new diagnosis, from a patient treated with antithyroid drugs. Here the CDR3 DNA reads TGTGCCAGCAGCCAGGGGGGCCTGGATGCGGAAGCTTTCTTT. Its translation: CASSQGGLDAEAFF.